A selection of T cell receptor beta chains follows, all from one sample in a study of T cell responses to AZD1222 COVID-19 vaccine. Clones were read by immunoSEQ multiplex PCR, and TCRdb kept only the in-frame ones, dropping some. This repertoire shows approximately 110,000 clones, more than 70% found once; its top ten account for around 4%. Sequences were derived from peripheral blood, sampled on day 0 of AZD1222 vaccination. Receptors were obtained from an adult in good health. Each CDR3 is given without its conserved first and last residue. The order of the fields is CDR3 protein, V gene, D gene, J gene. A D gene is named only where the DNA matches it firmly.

CDR3: ASSPGTDEQY
V: TRBV28
D: TRBD1
J: TRBJ2-7

CDR3: ASSPQGQGTTNTGELF
V: TRBV18
D: TRBD1
J: TRBJ2-2

CDR3: ASSTLREFPRDEQF
V: TRBV19
D: NA
J: TRBJ2-1

CDR3: ASSLGGPGEQF
V: TRBV28
D: NA
J: TRBJ2-1

CDR3: ASSQDRRIPCYSNQPQH
V: TRBV3-1/TRBV3-2
D: NA
J: TRBJ1-5

CDR3: ASSVQAAYEQY
V: TRBV19
D: NA
J: TRBJ2-7

CDR3: ASSQDEDRPTDTQY
V: TRBV4-1
D: NA
J: TRBJ2-3

CDR3: ASSQTDRLKETQY
V: TRBV7-2
D: NA
J: TRBJ2-5

CDR3: ASTIRQGAGSEAF
V: TRBV28
D: TRBD1
J: TRBJ1-1

CDR3: ASSESGGPTPLTQY
V: TRBV10-2
D: NA
J: TRBJ2-5

CDR3: ASSRKAGHTGELF
V: TRBV3-1/TRBV3-2
D: TRBD2
J: TRBJ2-2

CDR3: ASIEGTGVNNSPLH
V: TRBV5-6
D: TRBD1
J: TRBJ1-6

CDR3: ASNPGGRGTDTQY
V: TRBV9
D: TRBD2
J: TRBJ2-3

CDR3: ASSYASTGRRTEAF
V: TRBV6-5
D: TRBD1
J: TRBJ1-1

CDR3: ASSYSAAVISYEQY
V: TRBV6-5
D: NA
J: TRBJ2-7

CDR3: ASSRGPRELF
V: TRBV6-2/TRBV6-3
D: NA
J: TRBJ2-2

CDR3: ASSTDRLGKLF
V: TRBV19
D: NA
J: TRBJ1-4

CDR3: ASTPPWTSGRAEGETQY
V: TRBV28
D: TRBD2
J: TRBJ2-5

CDR3: ASSPGQSSYNSPLH
V: TRBV18
D: NA
J: TRBJ1-6

CDR3: AWSGGTDQPQH
V: TRBV30
D: NA
J: TRBJ1-5

CDR3: ASSLVGTGNSGYT
V: TRBV7-9
D: TRBD1
J: TRBJ1-2

CDR3: ASSSGGRAGNEKLF
V: TRBV14
D: NA
J: TRBJ1-4

CDR3: ASSQVPERREQY
V: TRBV3-1/TRBV3-2
D: NA
J: TRBJ2-7

CDR3: SVATSGVYNEQF
V: TRBV29-1
D: TRBD2
J: TRBJ2-1

CDR3: ASNRQTYYGYT
V: TRBV19
D: NA
J: TRBJ1-2

CDR3: ASRTWSPDSPLH
V: TRBV27
D: NA
J: TRBJ1-6

CDR3: ATSISVGVANEQF
V: TRBV2
D: NA
J: TRBJ2-1

CDR3: ASSPGDQPQH
V: TRBV18
D: NA
J: TRBJ1-5

CDR3: ASSPGTGASTDTQY
V: TRBV5-1
D: TRBD1
J: TRBJ2-3

CDR3: ATSRDRGGKLF
V: TRBV15
D: NA
J: TRBJ1-4

CDR3: ASSRRTEISNQPQH
V: TRBV2
D: NA
J: TRBJ1-5

CDR3: ASSDPRGGQPQH
V: TRBV19
D: NA
J: TRBJ1-5

CDR3: ASSLDNYGYT
V: TRBV11-2
D: NA
J: TRBJ1-2

CDR3: ASTPGQGYNEQF
V: TRBV7-3
D: TRBD1
J: TRBJ2-1

CDR3: ASLSRDYT
V: TRBV10-1
D: NA
J: TRBJ1-2

CDR3: ASSLSGGAGDTEAF
V: TRBV28
D: NA
J: TRBJ1-1

CDR3: ASSPTPSGEADTQY
V: TRBV4-3
D: TRBD2
J: TRBJ2-3

CDR3: ASSSHDENTGELF
V: TRBV6-1
D: NA
J: TRBJ2-2

CDR3: AWKKGPTGGYGYT
V: TRBV30
D: TRBD1
J: TRBJ1-2

CDR3: ASSTGASGGADTQY
V: TRBV5-6
D: TRBD2
J: TRBJ2-3

CDR3: ASSQVMSGAGELF
V: TRBV14
D: NA
J: TRBJ2-2

CDR3: ASSLWGGPGNTIY
V: TRBV7-2
D: NA
J: TRBJ1-3

CDR3: ASSQPGTGTYEQY
V: TRBV4-1
D: TRBD1
J: TRBJ2-7

CDR3: ASSQGQRLFMNTEAF
V: TRBV14
D: NA
J: TRBJ1-1

CDR3: ASSQDSATGNTIY
V: TRBV4-2
D: NA
J: TRBJ1-3

CDR3: ASSVAGGLETQY
V: TRBV9
D: TRBD2
J: TRBJ2-5

CDR3: ASSEVNWRTGDYEQY
V: TRBV6-1
D: TRBD1
J: TRBJ2-7

CDR3: ATSRGDGFYGYT
V: TRBV15
D: NA
J: TRBJ1-2

CDR3: AWSVQGIEQF
V: TRBV30
D: TRBD1
J: TRBJ2-1